The sequence of this TCR beta chain was determined in a study of T cell responses to AZD1222 COVID-19 vaccine. Some clones are missing from TCRdb's copy, which holds only in-frame ones; the method was immunoSEQ multiplex PCR. The table includes roughly 120,000 clones, about 86% detected once. Overall study results and limits: Repertoire collection took place solely once the T cell response had peaked. Females made up more of the donors, who were largely white British, and clonal diversity may have come out too low. Baseline seropositives among AZD1222 recipients totaled only five or six.

From germline, CDR1 is MDHEN and CDR2 SYDVKM. CDR3 length: 15 amino acids. V shed 6 bases and J shed 8 bases, with 21 bases lying between them. To note about this clone: Its cognate antigen is unknown.

This receptor was identified in an adult who received the AZD1222 COVID-19 vaccine. The chain couples TRBV28 to TRBJ2-3; D perhaps matches TRBD2 (5 bases). Sequencing used peripheral blood, obtained 28 days after the second AZD1222 dose. CDR3 DNA sequence: TGTGCCAGCAGCCTTAGCACTAGATCAAAAGGTACGCAGTATTTT. This sequence encodes CASSLSTRSKGTQYF.